The subject of this entry is one TCR beta chain. Germline values: CDR1 SNHLY, CDR2 FYNNEI. V was pared by 4 bases and J by 4 bases, with 11 bases of the junction left unmatched. The length of the CDR3 is 16 residues. Libraries were prepared by immunoSEQ multiplex PCR; TCRdb keeps only in-frame clonotypes and omits some of them. The top ten clones hold 15% to 19% of a sample with 70,000 to 85,000 clones, roughly 80% of them seen once. The data are from a study of blood T cell repertoires in COVID-19. Study-wide background: The origin of the acute and convalescent COVID-19 samples was the United States, Italy and Spain. PBMCs, B-cell-depleted T cells, or T cells provided the cDNA or gDNA that made up the material.

This receptor was identified in a woman older than 75 with acute or convalescent COVID-19. The specimen sequenced was peripheral blood. V usage is TRBV2 and J usage is TRBJ1-2; 8 positions match TRBD1. In nucleotides, the CDR3 is TGTGCCAGCAGTGTCGGTCCCGCAGGGGGCGGCTATGGCTACACCTTC. Translation: CASSVGPAGGGYGYTF.